One and the same sample provided the 5 T cell receptor beta chains below, sequenced in a study of vaccination and CD4 T cells after COVID-19 (dated by TCRdb to between 2021 and 2023). This sample's treatment or condition label indicates: approximately nine-day PBMC culture with coronavirus spike peptide pools or control peptides (ViraFEST assay). The library was produced with PCR. For sequencing, an Illumina iSeq 100 was employed. At the Johns Hopkins FTIC core, DNA from the cultured CD4+ T cells underwent TCR sequencing with the Oncomine TCR Beta short-read assay. TCRdb reworked the public reads: Q25 trimming with fastp, MiXCR clone assembly, productive beta chains retained. Identical CDR3 proteins give one entry, which carries the most common genes and DNA. The sample table records under 20,000 distinct CDR3 sequences; under 60% of these occur just once. The ten largest make up about 3% of the sample.

Antigens for these TCRs are unknown. The specimen comprised CD4+ T cells from blood, cultured in vitro, sampled after SARS-CoV-2 vaccination. These receptors were taken from a human donor who had recovered from COVID-19.

This chain connects TRBV6-1 to TRBJ2-5; the match to TRBD1 covers 9 bases. Germline values: CDR1 MNHNS, CDR2 SASEGT. CDR3 length equals 16 residues. V dropped 3 bases and J dropped 5; count of bases not matched to a gene: 10. The CDR3 DNA reads as TGTGCCAGCAGTGACCCGGGACAGGGCCCTCAGGAGACCCAGTACTTC. Its protein is CASSDPGQGPQETQYF.

Concerning this clonotype: No conserved phenylalanine or tryptophan is present at the end of the CDR3, so a read error is the likely explanation. The V call is TRBV20-1, the J call TRBJ1-1, with D perhaps matching TRBD1 (6 bases). Trimming shortened V by 7 bases and J by 11 bases, and 20 bases separated the two germline ends. Germline V gene lookup returns CDR1 DFQATT and CDR2 SNEGSKA (reference sequence). The CDR3 is 12 amino acids. This chain's CDR3 is CSVLSRGTVAFL. The CDR3 DNA is TGCAGTGTCCTGAGTAGGGGGACTGTGGCTTTCTTA.

This clonotype has only a few counts. The gene calls are TRBV7-3 and TRBJ1-1; TRBD1 matches 8 bases. This CDR3 has 15 amino acids. V was pared by 4 bases and J by 1 base, with 5 bases of the junction left unmatched. In germline, CDR1 is SGHTA, CDR2 FQGTGA. In DNA, the CDR3 is TGTGCCAGCAGCTCAACAGGGGGTCGGAACACTGAAGCTTTCTTT. It codes for CASSSTGGRNTEAFF.

The chain has TRBV20-1 and TRBJ2-5; D unresolved. This CDR3 is 14 amino acids long. Trimming stripped 6 bases from V and 7 bases from J, with 21 bases between. Looked up from germline, CDR1 is DFQATT and CDR2 is SNEGSKA (reference sequence). CDR3: CSAPGYSGVGTQYF. As DNA, the CDR3 is TGCAGTGCACCTGGATATTCTGGCGTCGGGACCCAGTACTTC.

This clonotype was counted between two and nine times. This chain connects TRBV28 to TRBJ1-6; D uncertain. CDR1 and CDR2 from the germline V gene are MDHEN and SYDVKM. The CDR3 loop spans 14 amino acids. Trimming stripped 2 bases from V and 7 bases from J, with 9 bases between. CDR3 sequence: CASSLKQINSPLHF. CDR3 DNA sequence: TGTGCCAGCAGTTTAAAGCAGATCAATTCACCCCTCCACTTT.